Presented here are 21 T cell receptor beta chains from one specimen sequenced in a study of cytomegalovirus exposure and HLA in healthy donors. PCR used 60 Vbeta primers and 13 Jbeta primers. Here immunoSEQ multiplex PCR was the method, and the copy in TCRdb shows in-frame clones only, minus some. The table has 140,000 or so clones, approximately 79% seen once; the top ten hold about 4.3%. The sequencing sample was made of PBMCs. Every receptor here comes from a man between 18 and 29 years old in good health and CMV-seropositive.

The V and J genes are TRBV7-9 and TRBJ2-3; 8 bases match TRBD2. CDR1 SEHNR and CDR2 FQNEAQ come from the germline V gene (reference sequence). Losses at the gene ends were 1 base for V and 1 base for J; bases not matched to a gene: 4. The CDR3 contains 16 residues. DNA for the CDR3: TGTGCCAGCAGCTTAGACCCGGGAGGGCGCACAGATACGCAGTATTTT. Encoded protein: CASSLDPGGRTDTQYF.

V and J are TRBV19 and TRBJ1-4; no clear D gene. The CDR3 spans 15 residues. Per the germline V gene, CDR1 is LNHDA and CDR2 is SQIVND (reference sequence). The V gene lost 7 bases and the J gene lost 1 base, with 13 bases spanning the gap. The DNA of the CDR3 is TGTGCCAGTACCCCGCACGGGGAAACTAATGAAAAACTGTTTTTT. It specifies CASTPHGETNEKLFF.

This clone has just a few counts. The chain links TRBV21-1 to TRBJ1-2; whether TRBD1, the table's D call, matches the DNA was not checked. TRBV21-1 is shown as a pseudogene. The CDR3 runs 12 residues. CDR3 region: CAGGQGNYGYTF. CDR3 DNA: TGTGCCGGGGGACAGGGAAACTATGGCTACACCTTC.

V usage is TRBV18 and J usage is TRBJ2-1, with a tentative D call TRBD2 (5 bases). Germline CDR1 KGHSH, CDR2 LQKENI. V was cut by 3 bases and J by 5 bases, with 5 bases left in between. The CDR3 consists of 12 residues. The CDR3 nucleotides read TGTGCCAGCTCACCCGGGGACAATGAGCAGTTCTTC. Protein sequence: CASSPGDNEQFF.

The chain links TRBV7-6 to TRBJ2-3, with 9 bases that match TRBD1. Germline loops: CDR1 SGHVS, CDR2 FNYEAQ. The CDR3 has 16 amino acids. V shed 1 base and J 4 bases; nucleotides not matched to a gene: 6. CDR3 DNA sequence: TGTGCCAGCAGCTTAGGGGGACAGGGATACGCAGATACGCAGTATTTT. It codes for CASSLGGQGYADTQYF.

V gene TRBV6-6 combines with J gene TRBJ1-1; D uncertain. Germline V lookup: CDR1 MNHNY, CDR2 SVGAGI (reference sequence). This CDR3 contains 14 residues. Deletions cut 6 bases from V and 1 base from J, with 12 bases between. The CDR3 DNA follows: TGTGCCAGCAGCCTCCGCAGCGGGAACACTGAAGCTTTCTTT. The encoded protein is CASSLRSGNTEAFF.

This clone was detected many times. This chain connects TRBV6-5 to TRBJ1-4; no clear D gene. The germline CDR1 and CDR2 sequences are MNHEY and SVGAGI. V was shortened by 6 bases and J by 9 bases, with 14 bases between the two germline ends. This CDR3 is built from 13 residues. Here the CDR3 DNA reads TGTGCCAGCAGCCTAGTAGCCTGGAAAAAACTGTTTTTT. This sequence encodes CASSLVAWKKLFF.

This clone was counted once. The chain couples TRBV28 to TRBJ2-3, with TRBD2 identical over 8 bases. Germline trimming cut 5 bases from V and 2 bases from J; bases unmatched to any gene: 3. Germline CDR1 is MDHEN and CDR2 is SYDVKM. The CDR3 runs 14 residues. CDR3 region: CASSLAGPTDTQYF. As DNA, the CDR3 is TGTGCCAGCAGTCTAGCGGGCCCCACAGATACGCAGTATTTT.

Only one count was recorded for this clone. V is TRBV6-1 and J is TRBJ1-5, with no clear D. CDR1 is MNHNS and CDR2 is SASEGT in the germline V gene. The CDR3 has 14 amino acids. Trimming stripped 6 bases from V and 2 bases from J, with 11 bases between. For the CDR3, the DNA is TGTGCCAGCAGGAGAGATTTTCGCAATCAGCCCCAGCATTTT. Its protein is CASRRDFRNQPQHF.

The chain links TRBV19 to TRBJ1-5; 7 bases match TRBD1. This CDR3 has 19 residues. With V trimmed by 0 bases and J by 4 bases, 15 bases remained unmatched. The germline CDR1 and CDR2 sequences are LNHDA and SQIVND (reference sequence). CDR3 residues: CASSIDMEVLNRGNQPQHF. The CDR3 DNA follows: TGTGCCAGTAGTATAGATATGGAGGTACTTAACAGGGGAAATCAGCCCCAGCATTTT.

The chain recombines TRBV28 with TRBJ2-1; TRBD2 matches 11 bases. The CDR3 totals 16 residues. Trimming removed 5 bases from V and 5 bases from J; junction bases left unmatched: 8. The germline V gene encodes CDR1 MDHEN and CDR2 SYDVKM. CDR3 sequence (DNA): TGTGCCAGCAGTCAATTAGCGGGGGGGACCGACAATGAGCAGTTCTTC. Its protein is CASSQLAGGTDNEQFF. Full variable domain (rest looked up from reference TRBV28 and TRBJ2-1): DVKVTQSSRYLVKRTGEKVFLECVQDMDHENMFWYRQDPGLGLRLIYFSYDVKMKEKGDIPEGYSVSREKKERFSLILESASTNQTSMYLCASSQLAGGTDNEQFFGPGTRLTVL.

This clone was found a few times. This chain joins TRBV11-3 and TRBJ1-5; 7 nucleotides align to TRBD1. This CDR3 is 17 amino acids long. Germline CDR1 and CDR2: SGHNT and YENEEA. Losses at the gene ends were 3 bases for V and 3 bases for J; bases not matched to a gene: 11. CDR3 residues: CASSFPPRQGNNQPQHF. The DNA for the CDR3 is TGTGCCAGCAGCTTTCCCCCCCGACAGGGTAACAATCAGCCCCAGCATTTT.

The rearrangement joins TRBV10-3 to TRBJ2-7; TRBD2 matches 7 bases. Unmatched junction bases numbered 8, after V lost 4 bases and J lost 5 bases. The CDR3 is made up of 14 amino acids. CDR1 ENHRY and CDR2 SYGVKD come from the germline V gene. The CDR3 sequence: CAISGSGGGNEQYF. The CDR3 DNA is TGTGCCATCAGTGGGTCGGGAGGAGGGAACGAGCAGTACTTC.

The V gene is TRBV6-6, the J gene TRBJ2-3; D remains unclear. The length of the CDR3 is 14 residues. Deletions cut 2 bases from V and 4 bases from J, with 10 bases between. The germline gives CDR1 MNHNY, CDR2 SVGAGI (reference sequence). CDR3 coding DNA: TGTGCCAGCAGTTACGGGCAGAGCCCAGATACGCAGTATTTT. It translates to CASSYGQSPDTQYF.

V is TRBV6-1 and J is TRBJ2-1; TRBD2 matches at 8 bases. V lost 2 bases, J lost 4 bases, and 7 bases stayed unmatched. This CDR3 spans 16 amino acids. The germline CDR1 and CDR2 sequences are MNHNS and SASEGT. The CDR3 bases are TGTGCCAGCAGTGAAAGGATTAGCGGGATGTACAATGAGCAGTTCTTC. Protein: CASSERISGMYNEQFF.

The chain has TRBV7-6 and TRBJ2-5, with a tentative D call TRBD2 (5 bases). The germline CDR1 and CDR2 sequences are SGHVS and FNYEAQ. Trimming left V 5 bases short and J 1 base short, with 11 bases between. The CDR3 consists of 14 residues. The CDR3 spells CASSPTTLQETQYF. The CDR3 coding sequence is TGTGCCAGCAGCCCGACTACCCTCCAAGAGACCCAGTACTTC.

In its sample, this clone was seen a few times. The chain joins TRBV5-6 to TRBJ1-5; no clear D. The germline gives CDR1 SGHDT, CDR2 YYEEEE. The ends were cut back, 5 bases at V and 2 bases at J, with 14 bases in the middle. This CDR3 contains 15 residues. The CDR3 protein is CASRRRGVRNQPQHF. In DNA form, the CDR3 reads TGTGCCAGCAGACGGCGAGGAGTACGCAATCAGCCCCAGCATTTT. The full variable domain, in which reference TRBV5-6 and TRBJ1-5 provide the parts outside the CDR3, is DAGVTQSPTHLIKTRGQQVTLRCSPKSGHDTVSWYQQALGQGPQFIFQYYEEEERQRGNFPDRFSGHQFPNYSSELNVNALLLGDSALYLCASRRRGVRNQPQHFGDGTRLSIL.

This chain connects TRBV11-2 to TRBJ1-1; the D gene is possibly TRBD1 (5 bases). V was clipped by 0 bases and J by 3 bases, with 11 bases between them. The CDR3 runs to 15 residues. Germline V CDR1 and CDR2: SGHAT, FQNNGV. CDR3 coding DNA: TGTGCCAGCAGCTTAGAGGCGGGGGGGGACACTGAAGCTTTCTTT. It translates to CASSLEAGGDTEAFF.

The chain combines TRBV4-1 with TRBJ2-5; TRBD2 matches at 10 bases. Trimming removed 1 base from V and 1 base from J; junction bases left unmatched: 6. CDR1 is MGHRA, CDR2 YSYEKL, per germline. The CDR3 has 17 amino acids. CDR3 nucleotide sequence: TGCGCCAGCAGCCAAGCGGCTAGCGGGGGAATCCAAGAGACCCAGTACTTC. Its translation: CASSQAASGGIQETQYF.

The chain is built from TRBV4-1 and TRBJ2-3; 8 bases agree with TRBD2. The germline CDR1 and CDR2 sequences are MGHRA and YSYEKL. CDR3 length equals 14 residues. Germline trimming cut 6 bases from V and 2 bases from J; bases unmatched to any gene: 4. CDR3 amino acids: CASRRAGVTDTQYF. CDR3 sequence (DNA): TGCGCCAGCAGGCGAGCGGGGGTCACAGATACGCAGTATTTT.

The chain recombines TRBV29-1 with TRBJ2-1; D may be TRBD1 (5 bases). V was pared by 6 bases and J by 15 bases, with 27 bases between. CDR3 size: 14 residues. Germline V gene lookup returns CDR1 SQVTM and CDR2 ANQGSEA. CDR3 residues: CSVDPGNPRIRPFF. CDR3 coding DNA: TGCAGCGTCGATCCAGGGAATCCTCGGATCCGCCCGTTCTTC.